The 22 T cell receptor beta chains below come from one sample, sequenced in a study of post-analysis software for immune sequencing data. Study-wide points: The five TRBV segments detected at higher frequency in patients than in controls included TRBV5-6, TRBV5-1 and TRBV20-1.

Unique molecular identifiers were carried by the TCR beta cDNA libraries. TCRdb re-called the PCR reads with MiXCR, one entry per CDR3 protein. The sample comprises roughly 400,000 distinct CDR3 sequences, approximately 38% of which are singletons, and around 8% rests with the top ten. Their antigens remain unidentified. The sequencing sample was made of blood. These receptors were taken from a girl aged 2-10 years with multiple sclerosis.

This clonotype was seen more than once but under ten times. The CDR3 bases are TGTGCCAGCAGTCTGACAGGGTTAGTGGCAGATACGCAGTATTTT. This sequence encodes CASSLTGLVADTQYF. This sequence joins TRBV27 and TRBJ2-3; 7 nucleotides line up with TRBD1. Germline V gene sequence: CDR1 MNHEY, CDR2 SMNVEV (reference sequence). V shed 5 bases, J shed 4 bases, and the junction held 9 bases outside the gene matches. CDR3 length: 15 residues.

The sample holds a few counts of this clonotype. CDR3 sequence: CASSFERSYNEQFF. CDR3 bases: TGTGCCAGCAGCTTTGAGCGGTCCTACAATGAGCAGTTCTTC. V and J are TRBV7-2 and TRBJ2-1; a weak D match, TRBD2 (5 bases). The CDR3 has 14 residues. V lost 3 bases and J lost 1, with 7 bases in between. CDR1 SGHTA and CDR2 FQGNSA come from the germline V gene.

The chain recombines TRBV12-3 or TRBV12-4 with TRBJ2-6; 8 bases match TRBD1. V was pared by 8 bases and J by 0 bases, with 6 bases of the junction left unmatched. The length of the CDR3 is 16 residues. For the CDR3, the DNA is TGTGCCAGCCGATTGGACAGGGACTCTGGGGCCAACGTCCTGACTTTC. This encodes CASRLDRDSGANVLTF.

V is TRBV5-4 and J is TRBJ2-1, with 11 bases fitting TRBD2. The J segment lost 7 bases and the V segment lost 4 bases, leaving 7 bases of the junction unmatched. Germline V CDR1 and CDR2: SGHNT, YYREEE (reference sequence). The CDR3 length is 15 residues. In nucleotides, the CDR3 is TGTGCCAGCAGCATAGCGGGGGGGCATTATAATGAGCAGTTCTTC. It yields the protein CASSIAGGHYNEQFF.

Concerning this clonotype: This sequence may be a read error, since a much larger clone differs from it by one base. Here the CDR3 reads CASSLGKNYGYTF. CDR3 sequence (DNA): TGTGCCAGCAGCTTGGGAAAAAACTATGGCTACACCTTC. The rearrangement uses TRBV5-6 and TRBJ1-2; D is undetermined. Germline CDR1 SGHDT, CDR2 YYEEEE. Trimming took off 0 bases at V and 2 bases at J, with 5 bases between the two ends. The CDR3 length is 13 residues.

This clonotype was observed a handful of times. CDR3: CSIGQIVWAFF. The CDR3 coding sequence is TGCAGCATCGGACAGATAGTATGGGCTTTCTTT. The V call is TRBV29-1, the J call TRBJ1-1; D may be TRBD1 (6 bases). The germline gives CDR1 SQVTM, CDR2 ANQGSEA. Trimming took 8 bases from V and 11 from J, leaving 18 bases between them. The CDR3 loop spans 11 amino acids. The whole variable domain, remainder taken from reference TRBV29-1 and TRBJ1-1, is SAVISQKPSRDICQRGTSLTIQCQVDSQVTMMFWYRQQPGQSLTLIATANQGSEATYESGFVIDKFPISRPNLTFSTLTVSNMSPEDSSIYLCSIGQIVWAFFGQGTRLTVV.

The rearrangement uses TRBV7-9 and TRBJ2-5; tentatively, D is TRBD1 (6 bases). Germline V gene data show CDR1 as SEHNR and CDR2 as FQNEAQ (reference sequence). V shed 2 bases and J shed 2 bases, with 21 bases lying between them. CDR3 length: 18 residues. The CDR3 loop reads CASSLPFPPGQGQETQYF. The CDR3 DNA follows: TGTGCCAGCAGCTTACCTTTCCCCCCCGGGCAGGGGCAAGAGACCCAGTACTTC.

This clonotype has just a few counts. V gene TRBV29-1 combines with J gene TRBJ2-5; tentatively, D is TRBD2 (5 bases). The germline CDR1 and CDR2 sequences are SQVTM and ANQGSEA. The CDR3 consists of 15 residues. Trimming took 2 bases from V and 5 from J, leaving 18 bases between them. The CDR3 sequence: CSVESQAPSWETQYF. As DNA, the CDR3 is TGCAGCGTTGAAAGCCAGGCCCCTAGCTGGGAGACCCAGTACTTC.

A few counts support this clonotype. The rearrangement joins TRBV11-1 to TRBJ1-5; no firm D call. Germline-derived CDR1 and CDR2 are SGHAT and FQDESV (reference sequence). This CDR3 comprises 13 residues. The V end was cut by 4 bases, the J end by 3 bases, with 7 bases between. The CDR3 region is CASSSDLNQPQHF. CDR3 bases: TGTGCCAGCAGCTCCGACCTCAATCAGCCCCAGCATTTT.

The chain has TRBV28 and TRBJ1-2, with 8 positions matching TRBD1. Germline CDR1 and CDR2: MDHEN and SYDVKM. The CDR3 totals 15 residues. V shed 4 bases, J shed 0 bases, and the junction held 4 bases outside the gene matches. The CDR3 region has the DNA TGTGCCAGCAGTTCCCAACAGGGGGCTAACTATGGCTACACCTTC. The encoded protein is CASSSQQGANYGYTF.

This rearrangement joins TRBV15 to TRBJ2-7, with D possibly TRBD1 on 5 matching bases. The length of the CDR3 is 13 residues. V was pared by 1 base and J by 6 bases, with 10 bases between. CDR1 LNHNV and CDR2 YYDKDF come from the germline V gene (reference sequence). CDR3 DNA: TGTGCCACCAGCAGAGGGCAGGGTGGCGAGCAGTACTTC. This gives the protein CATSRGQGGEQYF.

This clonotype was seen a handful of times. The CDR3 nucleotides read TGTGCCATCGGAGGGACAATCGAGCAAGAGACCCAGTACTTC. This encodes CAIGGTIEQETQYF. The chain carries TRBV10-3 and TRBJ2-5, with D perhaps TRBD1 or TRBD2 (6 bases each). This CDR3 region has 14 residues. Between the trimmed V and J ends, which lost 8 bases and 2 bases, there was a span of 15 bases. Germline loops: CDR1 ENHRY, CDR2 SYGVKD.

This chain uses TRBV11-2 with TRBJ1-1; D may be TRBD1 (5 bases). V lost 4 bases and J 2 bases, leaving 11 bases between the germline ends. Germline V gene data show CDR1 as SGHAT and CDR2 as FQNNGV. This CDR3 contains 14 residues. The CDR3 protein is CASSSTGRNTEAFF. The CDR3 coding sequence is TGTGCCAGCAGCTCGACGGGGCGTAACACTGAAGCTTTCTTT.

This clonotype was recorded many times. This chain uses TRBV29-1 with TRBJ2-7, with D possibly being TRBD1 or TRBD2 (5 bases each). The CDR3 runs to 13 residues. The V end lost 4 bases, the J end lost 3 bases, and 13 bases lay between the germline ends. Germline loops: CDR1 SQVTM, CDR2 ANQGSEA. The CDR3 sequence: CSVGVVGVYEQYF. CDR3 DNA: TGCAGCGTTGGCGTGGTGGGGGTCTACGAGCAGTACTTC.

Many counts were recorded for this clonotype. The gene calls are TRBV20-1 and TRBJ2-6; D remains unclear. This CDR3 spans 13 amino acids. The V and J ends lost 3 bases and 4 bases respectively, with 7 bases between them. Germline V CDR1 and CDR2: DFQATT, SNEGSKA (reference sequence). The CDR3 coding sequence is TGCAGTGCTAGTTTTGGAGGGGCCAACGTCCTGACTTTC. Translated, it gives CSASFGGANVLTF.

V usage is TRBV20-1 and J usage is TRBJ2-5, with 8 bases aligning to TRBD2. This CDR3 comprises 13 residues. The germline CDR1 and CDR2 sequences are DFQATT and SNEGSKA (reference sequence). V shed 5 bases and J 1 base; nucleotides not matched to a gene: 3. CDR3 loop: CSAAGGAQETQYF. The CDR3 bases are TGCAGTGCTGCCGGGGGGGCCCAAGAGACCCAGTACTTC.

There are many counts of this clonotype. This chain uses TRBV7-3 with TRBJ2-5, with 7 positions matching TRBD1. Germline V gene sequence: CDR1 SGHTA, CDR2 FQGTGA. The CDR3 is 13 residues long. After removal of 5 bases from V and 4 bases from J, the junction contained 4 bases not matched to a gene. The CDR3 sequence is CASSRDRVETQYF. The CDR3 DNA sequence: TGTGCCAGCAGCCGCGACAGGGTAGAGACCCAGTACTTC.

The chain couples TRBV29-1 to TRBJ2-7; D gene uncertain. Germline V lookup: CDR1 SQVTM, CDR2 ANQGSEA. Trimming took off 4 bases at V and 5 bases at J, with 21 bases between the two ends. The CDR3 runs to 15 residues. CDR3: CSVGITDFGENEQYF. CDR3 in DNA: TGCAGCGTTGGGATTACAGACTTTGGTGAAAACGAGCAGTACTTC.

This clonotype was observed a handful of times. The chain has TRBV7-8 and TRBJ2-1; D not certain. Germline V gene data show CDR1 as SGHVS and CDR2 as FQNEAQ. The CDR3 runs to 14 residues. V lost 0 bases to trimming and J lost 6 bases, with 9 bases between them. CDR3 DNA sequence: TGTGCCAGCAGCTTAGCCCGGGCAGTCAATGAGCAGTTCTTC. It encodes CASSLARAVNEQFF.

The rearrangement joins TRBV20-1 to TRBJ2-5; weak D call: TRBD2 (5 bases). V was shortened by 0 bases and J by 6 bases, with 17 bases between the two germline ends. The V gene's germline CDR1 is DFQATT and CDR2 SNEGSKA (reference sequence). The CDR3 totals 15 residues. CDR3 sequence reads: CSAREVARGSKTQYF. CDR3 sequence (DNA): TGCAGTGCTAGAGAGGTGGCTCGCGGGTCGAAGACCCAGTACTTC.

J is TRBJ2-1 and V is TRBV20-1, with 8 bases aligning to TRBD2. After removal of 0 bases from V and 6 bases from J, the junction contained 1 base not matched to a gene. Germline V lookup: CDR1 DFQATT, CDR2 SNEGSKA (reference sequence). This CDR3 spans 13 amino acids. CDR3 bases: TGCAGTGCTAGAGACGGACTAGCCAATGAGCAGTTCTTC. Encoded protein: CSARDGLANEQFF.

CDR3 DNA sequence: TGTGCCAGCAGGCCAGAGGGGGGCTACGAGCAGTACTTC. This translates into CASRPEGGYEQYF. The chain joins TRBV28 to TRBJ2-7, with D perhaps being TRBD1 or TRBD2 (6 bases each). Germline lookup yields CDR1 MDHEN and CDR2 SYDVKM. The CDR3 runs 13 residues. V lost 6 bases and J 3 bases, leaving 12 bases between the germline ends.